Listed here are 5 T cell receptor beta chains from one sample, sequenced in a study of T-cell reconstitution after alpha-beta-depleted transplantation in children. Unique molecular identifiers were used in preparing the TCRbeta library. TCRdb redid the calling of the PCR reads with MiXCR, one entry per CDR3 protein. Here the sample spans 300,000 to 400,000 distinct CDR3 sequences, around 25% being singletons. This material consisted of PBMCs, mostly from graft donor cells, taken 180 days after TCRalphabeta/CD19-depleted stem cell transplant. The receptors were sampled from a male patient between 10 and 17 years old who had a stem cell transplant for acute lymphoblastic leukemia, so the T cells may come from the graft donor.

There are many counts of this clonotype. V is TRBV6-2 or TRBV6-3 and J is TRBJ2-7; the D is unclear. Germline V gene data show CDR1 as MNHEY and CDR2 as SVGEGT. There are 14 residues in the CDR3. V was trimmed by 6 bases and J by 5 bases, leaving 17 bases between them. CDR3 nucleotide sequence: TGTGCCAGCAGCCCCACAAGGGATCGCAACGAGCAGTACTTC. Translating gives CASSPTRDRNEQYF.

This clonotype came up a few times. The chain employs TRBV6-6 and TRBJ2-2; unclear D gene. The CDR3 is 13 residues long. Germline lookup yields CDR1 MNHNY and CDR2 SVGAGI (reference sequence). V lost 4 bases, J lost 4 bases, and 7 bases lay in between. The CDR3 DNA sequence: TGTGCCAGCAGTTCACTGATCACCGGGGAGCTGTTTTTT. Amino acid sequence: CASSSLITGELFF.

Only a few counts were recorded for this clonotype. This sequence joins TRBV4-1 and TRBJ2-7, with D possibly being TRBD2 (5 bases). This CDR3 spans 12 amino acids. Germline V gene sequence: CDR1 MGHRA, CDR2 YSYEKL. With 5 bases removed from V and 7 bases from J, the gap between germline ends came to 12 bases. The CDR3 DNA reads as TGCGCCAGCAGCTTTTACGGGGAAGAGCAGTACTTC. Amino acids: CASSFYGEEQYF.

This sequence joins TRBV11-2 and TRBJ2-5; 10 bases fit TRBD2. The V and J ends lost 1 base and 4 bases, in that order; junction bases with no gene match: 12. CDR1 is SGHAT and CDR2 is FQNNGV in the germline V gene. The length of the CDR3 is 18 residues. CDR3 residues: CASSLVKGGLAGVETQYF. For the CDR3, the DNA is TGTGCCAGCAGCTTAGTAAAGGGGGGCCTAGCGGGAGTAGAGACCCAGTACTTC.

This CDR3 reads CASSYGGTPYNEQFF. The CDR3 DNA is TGTGCCAGCAGTTATGGGGGGACCCCCTACAATGAGCAGTTCTTC. The chain carries TRBV6-5 and TRBJ2-1; D possibly corresponds to TRBD2 (6 bases). The V gene lost 3 bases and the J gene lost 2 bases, with 11 bases spanning the gap. Germline V gene lookup returns CDR1 MNHEY and CDR2 SVGAGI. The CDR3 extends over 15 amino acids.